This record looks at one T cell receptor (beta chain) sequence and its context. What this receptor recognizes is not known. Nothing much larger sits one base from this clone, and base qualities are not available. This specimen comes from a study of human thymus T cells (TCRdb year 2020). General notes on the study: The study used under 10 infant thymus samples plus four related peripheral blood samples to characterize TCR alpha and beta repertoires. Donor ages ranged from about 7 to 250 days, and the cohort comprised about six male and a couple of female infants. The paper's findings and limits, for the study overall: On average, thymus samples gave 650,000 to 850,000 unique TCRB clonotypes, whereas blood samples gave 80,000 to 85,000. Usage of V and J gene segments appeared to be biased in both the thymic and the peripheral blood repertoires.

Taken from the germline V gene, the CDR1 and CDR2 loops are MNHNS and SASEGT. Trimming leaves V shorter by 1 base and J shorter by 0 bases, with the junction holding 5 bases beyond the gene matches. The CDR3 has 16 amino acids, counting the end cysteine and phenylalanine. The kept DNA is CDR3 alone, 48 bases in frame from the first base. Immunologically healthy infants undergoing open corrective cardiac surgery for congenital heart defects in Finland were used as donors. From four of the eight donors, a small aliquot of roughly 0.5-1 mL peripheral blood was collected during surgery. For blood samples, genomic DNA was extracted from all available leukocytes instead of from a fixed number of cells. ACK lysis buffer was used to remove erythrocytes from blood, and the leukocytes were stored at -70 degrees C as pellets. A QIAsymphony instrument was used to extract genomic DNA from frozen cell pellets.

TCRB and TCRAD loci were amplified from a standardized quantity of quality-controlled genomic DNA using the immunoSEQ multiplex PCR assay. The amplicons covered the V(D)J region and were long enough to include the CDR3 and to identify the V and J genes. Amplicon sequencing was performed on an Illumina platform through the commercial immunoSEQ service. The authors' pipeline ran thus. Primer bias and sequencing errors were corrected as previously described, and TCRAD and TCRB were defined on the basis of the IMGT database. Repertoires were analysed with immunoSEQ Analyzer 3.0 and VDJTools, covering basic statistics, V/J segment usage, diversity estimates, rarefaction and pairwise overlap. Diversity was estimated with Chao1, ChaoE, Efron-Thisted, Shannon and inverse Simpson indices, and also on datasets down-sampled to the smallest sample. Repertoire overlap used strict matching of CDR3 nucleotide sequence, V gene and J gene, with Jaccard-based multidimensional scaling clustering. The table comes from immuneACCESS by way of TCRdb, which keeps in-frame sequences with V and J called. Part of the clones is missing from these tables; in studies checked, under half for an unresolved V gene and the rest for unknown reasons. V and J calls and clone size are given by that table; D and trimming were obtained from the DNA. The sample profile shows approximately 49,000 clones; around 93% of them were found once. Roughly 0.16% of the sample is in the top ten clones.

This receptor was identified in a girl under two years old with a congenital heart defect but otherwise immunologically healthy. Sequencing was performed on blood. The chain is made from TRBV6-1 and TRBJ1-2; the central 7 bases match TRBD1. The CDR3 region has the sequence CASSEVGGKTNYGYTF. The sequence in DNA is TGTGCCAGCAGTGAAGTAGGGGGCAAGACTAACTATGGCTACACCTTC.